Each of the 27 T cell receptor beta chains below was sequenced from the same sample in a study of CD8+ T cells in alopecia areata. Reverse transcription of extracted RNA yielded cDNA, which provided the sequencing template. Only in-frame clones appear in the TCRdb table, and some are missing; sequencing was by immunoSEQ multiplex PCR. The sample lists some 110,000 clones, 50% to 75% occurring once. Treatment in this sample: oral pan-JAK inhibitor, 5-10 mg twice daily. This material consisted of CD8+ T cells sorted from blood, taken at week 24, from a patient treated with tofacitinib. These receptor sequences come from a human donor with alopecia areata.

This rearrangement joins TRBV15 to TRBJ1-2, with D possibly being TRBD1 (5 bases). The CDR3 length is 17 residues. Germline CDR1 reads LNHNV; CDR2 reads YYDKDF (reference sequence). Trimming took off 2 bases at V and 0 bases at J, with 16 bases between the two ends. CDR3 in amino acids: CATSRRTWGGANYGYTF. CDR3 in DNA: TGTGCCACCAGCAGACGCACATGGGGGGGAGCTAACTATGGCTACACCTTC.

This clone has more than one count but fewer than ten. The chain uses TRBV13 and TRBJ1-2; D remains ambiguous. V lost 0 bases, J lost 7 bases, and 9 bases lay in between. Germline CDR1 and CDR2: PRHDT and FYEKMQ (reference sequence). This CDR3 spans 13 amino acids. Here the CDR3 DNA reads TGTGCCAGCAGCTTAGGCGCCTCCAGTGGCTACACCTTC. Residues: CASSLGASSGYTF.

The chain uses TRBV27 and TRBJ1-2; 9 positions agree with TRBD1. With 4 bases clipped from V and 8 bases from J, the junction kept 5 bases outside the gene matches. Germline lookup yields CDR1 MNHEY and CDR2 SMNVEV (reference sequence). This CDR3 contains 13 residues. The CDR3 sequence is CASSSDRGPGYTF. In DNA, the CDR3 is TGTGCCAGCAGTTCGGACAGGGGACCGGGCTACACCTTC.

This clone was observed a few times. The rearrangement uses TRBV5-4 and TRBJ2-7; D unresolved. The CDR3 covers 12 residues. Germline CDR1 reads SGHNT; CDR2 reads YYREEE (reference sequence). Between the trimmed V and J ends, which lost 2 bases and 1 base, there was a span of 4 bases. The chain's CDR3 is CASSFGSYEQYF. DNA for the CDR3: TGTGCCAGCAGCTTTGGGTCCTACGAGCAGTACTTC.

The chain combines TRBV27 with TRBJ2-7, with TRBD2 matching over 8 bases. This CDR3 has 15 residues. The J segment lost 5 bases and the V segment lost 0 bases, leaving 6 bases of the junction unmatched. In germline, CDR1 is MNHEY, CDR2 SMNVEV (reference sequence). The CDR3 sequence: CASSLSIAGQDEQYF. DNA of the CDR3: TGTGCCAGCAGTTTATCGATAGCGGGGCAGGACGAGCAGTACTTC.

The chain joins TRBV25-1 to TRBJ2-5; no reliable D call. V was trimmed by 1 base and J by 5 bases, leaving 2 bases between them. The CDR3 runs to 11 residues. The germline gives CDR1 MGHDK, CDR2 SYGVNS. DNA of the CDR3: TGTGCCAGCAGTGAATCCGAGACCCAGTACTTC. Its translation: CASSESETQYF.

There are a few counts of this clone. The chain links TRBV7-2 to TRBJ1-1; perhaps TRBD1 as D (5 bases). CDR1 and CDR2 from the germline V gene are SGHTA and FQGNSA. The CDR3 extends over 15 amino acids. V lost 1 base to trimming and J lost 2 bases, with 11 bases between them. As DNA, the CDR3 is TGTGCCAGCAGCTTAGAGGGCAGGGTTAACACTGAAGCTTTCTTT. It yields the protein CASSLEGRVNTEAFF.

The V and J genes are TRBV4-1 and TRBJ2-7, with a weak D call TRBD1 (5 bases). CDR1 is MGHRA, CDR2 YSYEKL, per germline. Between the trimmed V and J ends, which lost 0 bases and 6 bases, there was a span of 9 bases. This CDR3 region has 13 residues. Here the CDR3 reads CASSQDRVGEQYF. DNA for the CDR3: TGCGCCAGCAGCCAAGACAGGGTTGGCGAGCAGTACTTC.

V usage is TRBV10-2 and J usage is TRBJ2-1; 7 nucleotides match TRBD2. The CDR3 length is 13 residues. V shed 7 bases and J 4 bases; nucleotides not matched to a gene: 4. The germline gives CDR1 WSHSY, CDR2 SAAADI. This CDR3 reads CASTGLTYNEQFF. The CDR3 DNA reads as TGCGCCAGCACGGGACTAACTTACAATGAGCAGTTCTTC.

CDR3 residues: CASSLGAGSNQPQHF. DNA of the CDR3: TGTGCCAGCAGTTTAGGTGCAGGGAGCAATCAGCCCCAGCATTTT. The chain uses TRBV27 and TRBJ1-5, with a possible D match to TRBD1 (5 bases). Germline CDR1 reads MNHEY; CDR2 reads SMNVEV (reference sequence). Trimming cost V 2 bases and J 1 base, with 9 bases left between them. There are 15 residues in the CDR3.

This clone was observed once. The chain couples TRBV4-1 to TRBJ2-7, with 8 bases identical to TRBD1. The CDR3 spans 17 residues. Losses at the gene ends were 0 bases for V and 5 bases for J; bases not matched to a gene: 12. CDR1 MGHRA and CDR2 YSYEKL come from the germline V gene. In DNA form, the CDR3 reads TGCGCCAGCAGCCAAGAGGGAGCAGGGGGCGCGGAAAACGAGCAGTACTTC. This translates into CASSQEGAGGAENEQYF.

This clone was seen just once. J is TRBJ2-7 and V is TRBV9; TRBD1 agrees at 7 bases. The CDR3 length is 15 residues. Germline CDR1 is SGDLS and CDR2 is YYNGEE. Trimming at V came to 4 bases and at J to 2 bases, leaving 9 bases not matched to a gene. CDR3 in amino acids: CASSPGTVEAYEQYF. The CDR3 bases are TGTGCCAGCAGCCCGGGGACAGTAGAAGCCTACGAGCAGTACTTC.

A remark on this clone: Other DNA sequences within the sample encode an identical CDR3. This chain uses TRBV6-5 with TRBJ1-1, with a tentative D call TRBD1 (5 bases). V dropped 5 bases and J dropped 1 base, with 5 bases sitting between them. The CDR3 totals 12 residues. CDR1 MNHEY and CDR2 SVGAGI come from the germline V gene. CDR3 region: CASSTGNTEAFF. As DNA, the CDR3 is TGTGCCAGCAGTACAGGGAACACTGAAGCTTTCTTT.

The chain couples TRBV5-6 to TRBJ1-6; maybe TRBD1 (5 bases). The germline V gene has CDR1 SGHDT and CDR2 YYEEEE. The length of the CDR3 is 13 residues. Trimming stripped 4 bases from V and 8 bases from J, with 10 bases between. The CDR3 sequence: CASSGTEYSPLHF. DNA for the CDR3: TGTGCCAGCAGCGGGACCGAGTATTCACCCCTCCACTTT.

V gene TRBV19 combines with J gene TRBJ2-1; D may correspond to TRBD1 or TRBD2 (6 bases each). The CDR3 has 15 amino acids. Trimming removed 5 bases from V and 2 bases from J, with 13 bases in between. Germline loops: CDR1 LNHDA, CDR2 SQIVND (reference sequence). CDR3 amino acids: CASSDDGGPYNEQFF. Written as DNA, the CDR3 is TGTGCCAGTAGTGATGACGGGGGCCCCTACAATGAGCAGTTCTTC.

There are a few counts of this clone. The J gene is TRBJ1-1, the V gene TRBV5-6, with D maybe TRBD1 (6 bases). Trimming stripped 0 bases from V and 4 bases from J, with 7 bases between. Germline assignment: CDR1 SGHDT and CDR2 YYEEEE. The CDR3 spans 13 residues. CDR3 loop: CASSLADSTEAFF. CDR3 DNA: TGTGCCAGCAGCTTGGCGGACAGCACTGAAGCTTTCTTT.

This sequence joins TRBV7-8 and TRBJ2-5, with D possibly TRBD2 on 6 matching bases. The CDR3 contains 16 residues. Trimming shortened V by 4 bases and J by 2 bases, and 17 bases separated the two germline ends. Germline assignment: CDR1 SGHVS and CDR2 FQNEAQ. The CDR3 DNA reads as TGTGCCAGCAGCTCTACATCCGGGACTTCTCAAGAGACCCAGTACTTC. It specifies CASSSTSGTSQETQYF.

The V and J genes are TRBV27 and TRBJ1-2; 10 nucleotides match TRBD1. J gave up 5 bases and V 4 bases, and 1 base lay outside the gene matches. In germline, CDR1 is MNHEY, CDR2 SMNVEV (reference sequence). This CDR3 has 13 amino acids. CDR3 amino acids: CASSWGQGYGYTF. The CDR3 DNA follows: TGTGCCAGCAGTTGGGGACAGGGGTATGGCTACACCTTC.

CDR3 DNA: TGTGCCATCGAAAGCGGAATCGCGAACACCGGGGAGCTGTTTTTT. This encodes CAIESGIANTGELFF. This sequence joins TRBV10-3 and TRBJ2-2, with a possible D match to TRBD2 (5 bases). CDR3 length: 15 residues. Germline V CDR1 and CDR2: ENHRY, SYGVKD. Trimming removed 8 bases at V and 0 bases at J, with 13 bases between.

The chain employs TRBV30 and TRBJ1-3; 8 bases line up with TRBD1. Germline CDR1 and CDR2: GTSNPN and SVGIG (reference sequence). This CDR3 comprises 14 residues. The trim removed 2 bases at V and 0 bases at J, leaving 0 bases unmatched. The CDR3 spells CAWSTGGSGNTIYF. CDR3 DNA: TGTGCCTGGAGTACAGGGGGCTCTGGAAACACCATATATTTT.

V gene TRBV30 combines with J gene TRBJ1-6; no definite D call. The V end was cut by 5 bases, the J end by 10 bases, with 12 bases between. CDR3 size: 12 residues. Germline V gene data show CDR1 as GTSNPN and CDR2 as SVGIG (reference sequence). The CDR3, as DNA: TGTGCCTGGGGCAACGAAGGATCACCCCTCCACTTT. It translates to CAWGNEGSPLHF.

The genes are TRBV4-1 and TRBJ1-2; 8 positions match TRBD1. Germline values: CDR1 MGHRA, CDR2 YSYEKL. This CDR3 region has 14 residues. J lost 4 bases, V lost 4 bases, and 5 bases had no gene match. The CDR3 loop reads CASSPGQVAYGYTF. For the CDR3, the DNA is TGCGCCAGCAGCCCGGGACAGGTGGCCTATGGCTACACCTTC.

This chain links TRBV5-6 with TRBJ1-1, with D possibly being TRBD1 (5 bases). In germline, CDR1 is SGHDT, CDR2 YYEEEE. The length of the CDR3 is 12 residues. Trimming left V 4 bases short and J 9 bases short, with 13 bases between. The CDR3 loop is CASSRKWGKAFF. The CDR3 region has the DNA TGTGCCAGCAGCCGAAAATGGGGCAAAGCTTTCTTT.

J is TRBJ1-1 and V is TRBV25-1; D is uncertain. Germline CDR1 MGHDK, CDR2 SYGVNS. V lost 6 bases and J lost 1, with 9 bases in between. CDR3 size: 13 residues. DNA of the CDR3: TGTGCCAGCAGAGGGAGACGGAACACTGAAGCTTTCTTT. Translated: CASRGRRNTEAFF. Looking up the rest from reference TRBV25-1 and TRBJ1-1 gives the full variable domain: EADIYQTPRYLVIGTGKKITLECSQTMGHDKMYWYQQDPGMELHLIHYSYGVNSTEKGDLSSESTVSRIRTEHFPLTLESARPSHTSQYLCASRGRRNTEAFFGQGTRLTVV.

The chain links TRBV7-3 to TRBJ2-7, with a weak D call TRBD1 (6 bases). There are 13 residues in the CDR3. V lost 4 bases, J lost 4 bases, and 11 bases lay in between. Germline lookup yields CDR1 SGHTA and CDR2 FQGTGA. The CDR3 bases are TGTGCCAGCAGCTCCGGCAGGGGTTACGAGCAGTACTTC. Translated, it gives CASSSGRGYEQYF. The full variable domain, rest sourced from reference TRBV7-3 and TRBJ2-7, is GAGVSQTPSNKVTEKGKYVELRCDPISGHTALYWYRQSLGQGPEFLIYFQGTGAADDSGLPNDRFFAVRPEGSVSTLKIQRTERGDSAVYLCASSSGRGYEQYFGPGTRLTVT.

CDR3 in amino acids: CASSFGHNEQFF. CDR3 nucleotide sequence: TGTGCCAGCAGCTTCGGACACAATGAGCAGTTCTTC. The V call is TRBV7-9, the J call TRBJ2-1; no reliable D call. V dropped 3 bases and J dropped 5 bases, with 5 bases sitting between them. The germline V gene has CDR1 SEHNR and CDR2 FQNEAQ (reference sequence). The CDR3 is 12 amino acids.

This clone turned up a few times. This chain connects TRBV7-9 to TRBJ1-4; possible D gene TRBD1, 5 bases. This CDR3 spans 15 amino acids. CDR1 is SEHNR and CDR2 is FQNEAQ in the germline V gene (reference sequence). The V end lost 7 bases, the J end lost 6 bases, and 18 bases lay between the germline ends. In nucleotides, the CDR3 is TGTGCCAGCAAACCTAGTAGGGGTGGAGATGAAAAACTGTTTTTT. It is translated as CASKPSRGGDEKLFF.